This TCR beta chain is drawn from a study of blood T cell repertoires in COVID-19. Turning to the study itself: From the United States, Italy and Spain came samples of acute and convalescent COVID-19.

Produced via immunoSEQ multiplex PCR; TCRdb's table is partial and in-frame only. The sample includes around 390,000 clones, around 87% seen only once; the top ten take 10%. For recovered donors of Cohort 3, there were two negative PCRs, clearance, or symptom resolution. Sequenced material: PBMCs or T cells enriched from blood (not recorded which). The TCR sequence derives from a woman in her fifties or sixties who had recovered from COVID-19.

CDR3 sequence: CASSQAQMNTEAFF. The CDR3 DNA reads as TGCGCCAGCAGCCAAGCACAGATGAACACTGAAGCTTTCTTT. J is TRBJ1-1 and V is TRBV5-1; D unclear. V was clipped by 4 bases and J by 0 bases, with 10 bases between them. This CDR3 region has 14 residues. Germline V gene sequence: CDR1 SGHRS, CDR2 YFSETQ.